One sample yielded the 11 T cell receptor beta chains listed below, sequenced in a study of OX40 agonist ivuxolimab in advanced cancers. Libraries were prepared by immunoSEQ multiplex PCR; TCRdb keeps only in-frame clonotypes and omits some of them. The sample has nearly 80,000 clones, 90% to 95% seen once; the top ten hold around 10%. The material was CD4+ or CD8+ T cells sorted from blood, obtained in a trial of the OX40 agonist ivuxolimab. The receptors stem from an adult with an advanced solid tumor such as melanoma, head and neck, liver or kidney cancer.

Comments on this clone: One end of the junction fails to match germline, which may point to a read error. The rearrangement uses TRBV9 and TRBJ2-5; D remains unclear. The CDR3 totals 12 residues. Germline V gene data show CDR1 as SGDLS and CDR2 as YYNGEE. This CDR3 is CASSANQETQYF. The CDR3 coding sequence is TGTGCCAGCAGCGCCAACCAGGAGACCCAGTACTTC.

This clone was detected once. This sequence joins TRBV6-5 and TRBJ2-7; TRBD2 aligns across 9 bases. V shed 5 bases and J 0 bases; nucleotides not matched to a gene: 5. Per the germline V gene, CDR1 is MNHEY and CDR2 is SVGAGI. This CDR3 has 15 residues. As DNA, the CDR3 is TGTGCCAGCAGTCCGGATAGCGGGAGCTCCTACGAGCAGTACTTC. Translating it yields CASSPDSGSSYEQYF.

The chain links TRBV10-1 to TRBJ2-2, with D hard to call. The CDR3 runs to 12 residues. CDR1 is WNHNN, CDR2 SYGVQD, per germline (reference sequence). Between the trimmed V and J ends, which lost 8 bases and 3 bases, there was a span of 7 bases. CDR3 DNA sequence: TGCGCCAGCTCAGTGGACACCGGGGAGCTGTTTTTT. It specifies CASSVDTGELFF.

The chain combines TRBV27 with TRBJ2-7; D remains ambiguous. Germline V gene data show CDR1 as MNHEY and CDR2 as SMNVEV (reference sequence). This CDR3 is built from 13 residues. V lost 3 bases, J lost 4 bases, and 10 bases lay in between. The CDR3 spells CASSFAGDYEQYF. CDR3 nucleotide sequence: TGTGCCAGCAGTTTTGCTGGGGATTACGAGCAGTACTTC.

The chain employs TRBV7-9 and TRBJ1-1, with D unresolved. This CDR3 has 12 amino acids. The germline CDR1 and CDR2 sequences are SEHNR and FQNEAQ (reference sequence). V dropped 8 bases and J dropped 3 bases, with 10 bases sitting between them. CDR3 loop: CASSSGYTEAFF. The CDR3 nucleotides are TGTGCCAGCTCGTCAGGTTACACTGAAGCTTTCTTT.

This chain links TRBV28 with TRBJ1-5, with 9 bases lining up with TRBD1. Germline V lookup: CDR1 MDHEN, CDR2 SYDVKM. This CDR3 has 18 residues. V was pared by 6 bases and J by 5 bases, with 17 bases of the junction left unmatched. CDR3 coding DNA: TGTGCCAGCAGGCGGAGACAGGGGGAAGTTTGGGATTATCAGCCCCAGCATTTT. As protein: CASRRRQGEVWDYQPQHF.

The chain couples TRBV7-9 to TRBJ1-2; possibly TRBD1 for D (6 bases). CDR1 and CDR2 from the germline V gene are SEHNR and FQNEAQ (reference sequence). Trimming took 1 base from V and 4 from J, leaving 7 bases between them. The CDR3 extends over 13 amino acids. This CDR3 reads CASSLGGGYGYTF. In DNA form, the CDR3 reads TGTGCCAGCAGCTTAGGAGGGGGCTATGGCTACACCTTC.

CDR3 protein: CASSQGWGGDQPQHF. In DNA, the CDR3 is TGCGCCAGCAGCCAAGGGTGGGGCGGGGATCAGCCCCAGCATTTT. The chain carries TRBV5-1 and TRBJ1-5; D may be TRBD1 (5 bases). Trimming took off 4 bases at V and 5 bases at J, with 16 bases between the two ends. There are 15 residues in the CDR3. CDR1 and CDR2 (germline): SGHRS, YFSETQ.

This clone is a singleton in its sample. J is TRBJ2-1 and V is TRBV19, with TRBD1 identical over 7 bases. Germline V lookup: CDR1 LNHDA, CDR2 SQIVND (reference sequence). V lost 3 bases, J lost 0 bases, and 8 bases stayed unmatched. The length of the CDR3 is 17 residues. For the CDR3, the DNA is TGTGCCAGTAGTATCTACGGGACAGCGAGCTCCTACAATGAGCAGTTCTTC. It yields the protein CASSIYGTASSYNEQFF.

V usage is TRBV7-2 and J usage is TRBJ2-7, with unresolved D. Trimming cost V 1 base and J 7 bases, with 11 bases left between them. The CDR3 covers 13 residues. Germline values: CDR1 SGHTA, CDR2 FQGNSA. CDR3: CASSLVSAAEQYF. The CDR3, as DNA: TGTGCCAGCAGCTTAGTATCGGCCGCGGAGCAGTACTTC. Combining the CDR3 with reference TRBV7-2 and TRBJ2-7 gives the whole variable domain GAGVSQSPSNKVTEKGKDVELRCDPISGHTALYWYRQSLGQGLEFLIYFQGNSAPDKSGLPSDRFSAERTGGSVSTLTIQRTQQEDSAVYLCASSLVSAAEQYFGPGTRLTVT.

This chain connects TRBV9 to TRBJ1-4; possible D gene TRBD1, 6 bases. Trimming left V 3 bases short and J 8 bases short, with 17 bases between. CDR1 and CDR2 (germline): SGDLS, YYNGEE. The CDR3 spans 15 residues. The CDR3 DNA is TGTGCCAGCAGCGACAGGACAGTCTTCGGAGAAAAACTGTTTTTT. This translates into CASSDRTVFGEKLFF.